This TCR beta chain was found in a study of vaccination effects on CD4 cells after COVID-19. In regard to this clone: Its antigen is undetermined.

CD4+ T cells specific for antigen were expanded with viral peptide pools by the ViraFEST assay before sequencing. CD4+ T cells were isolated after less than 12 days of culture. Recipients of the vaccine had no prior SARS-CoV-2 infection and negative nucleocapsid antibodies. Trimming shortened V by 3 bases and J by 4 bases, and 11 bases separated the two germline ends. CDR1 is LNHDA, CDR2 SQIVND, per germline (reference sequence). CDR3 size: 14 residues. Libraries were prepared by immunoSEQ multiplex PCR; TCRdb keeps only in-frame clonotypes and omits some of them. Of 30,000 to 35,000 clones in the sample, 60% to 75% were seen once.

This chain links TRBV19 with TRBJ2-3; a weak D match, TRBD1 (6 bases). The sample in question was CD4+ T cells from PBMCs cultured with HCoV-OC43 spike peptides, obtained before COVID-19 vaccination. Subset given: HCoV-OC43 spike overlapping peptide pool stimulation. The receptor was derived from a human donor who received a COVID-19 vaccine. The CDR3 loop is CASSMGNRADTQYF. In DNA form, the CDR3 reads TGTGCCAGTAGTATGGGAAACAGGGCAGATACGCAGTATTTT. Complete variable domain (other parts from reference TRBV19 and TRBJ2-3): DGGITQSPKYLFRKEGQNVTLSCEQNLNHDAMYWYRQDPGQGLRLIYYSQIVNDFQKGDIAEGYSVSREKKESFPLTVTSAQKNPTAFYLCASSMGNRADTQYFGPGTRLTVL.